Below, 29 T cell receptor beta chains from the same sample are listed, as sequenced in a study of CD8+ T cells in alopecia areata (dated by TCRdb to between 2017 and 2018). The library was prepared using the immunoSEQ multiplex PCR assay. RNA was extracted from all samples and reverse transcribed into cDNA as template for TCR sequencing. The table comes from immuneACCESS by way of TCRdb, which keeps in-frame sequences with V and J called. Part of the clones is missing from these tables; in studies checked, under half for an unresolved V gene and the rest for unknown reasons. This sample holds 210,000 or so clones; just over 65% were observed only once. In total, the top ten clones hold roughly 1.2% of the sample. The sample's treatment or condition label is to be understood as: oral pan-JAK inhibitor, 5-10 mg twice daily. Specimen: CD4+ T cells sorted from blood, collected at week 44, from a patient treated with tofacitinib. These receptors originate from a human donor with alopecia areata.

This clone was seen only a few times. The rearrangement uses TRBV29-1 and TRBJ2-1; TRBD2 might be the D (5 bases). The CDR3 contains 11 residues. Trimming took off 1 base at V and 12 bases at J, with 10 bases between the two ends. In germline, CDR1 is SQVTM, CDR2 ANQGSEA. The CDR3 spells CSVEAGRGQFF. CDR3 DNA: TGCAGCGTTGAAGCGGGCCGGGGGCAGTTCTTC.

The rearrangement uses TRBV28 and TRBJ2-1; TRBD2 agrees at 10 bases. The CDR3 extends over 15 amino acids. Germline V gene lookup returns CDR1 MDHEN and CDR2 SYDVKM. V trimming: 5 bases; J trimming: 2 bases; junction bases outside the gene matches: 3. The CDR3 here is CASSPSGGAYNEQFF. CDR3 bases: TGTGCCAGCAGTCCAAGCGGGGGGGCCTACAATGAGCAGTTCTTC.

The chain uses TRBV29-1 and TRBJ1-1; maybe TRBD1 (5 bases). CDR3 length equals 13 residues. The germline V gene encodes CDR1 SQVTM and CDR2 ANQGSEA. Trimming stripped 6 bases from V and 5 bases from J, with 16 bases between. Written as DNA, the CDR3 is TGCAGCGTCGCGGGACCGGGAAGGACTGAAGCTTTCTTT. Protein sequence: CSVAGPGRTEAFF.

This clone turned up a few times. The chain recombines TRBV15 with TRBJ2-5, with 9 bases aligning to TRBD1. The DNA end favors TRBJ2-7, so the J call may be wrong. The V gene's germline CDR1 is LNHNV and CDR2 YYDKDF (reference sequence). The CDR3 spans 14 residues. This CDR3 is CATSLGQGPYEQYF. The CDR3 DNA reads TGTGCCACCAGCCTAGGACAGGGGCCCTACGAGCAGTACTTC.

This rearrangement joins TRBV6-1 to TRBJ1-5; TRBD1 agrees at 9 bases. V shed 2 bases, J shed 2 bases, and the junction held 7 bases outside the gene matches. The CDR3 spans 17 residues. CDR1 is MNHNS, CDR2 SASEGT, per germline. This chain's CDR3 is CASSERDRAWGNQPQHF. In nucleotides, the CDR3 is TGTGCCAGCAGTGAACGGGACAGGGCTTGGGGCAATCAGCCCCAGCATTTT.

This clone was recorded only once. The rearrangement joins TRBV5-1 to TRBJ2-7; D tentatively fits TRBD1 or TRBD2 (5 bases each). With 3 bases removed from V and 4 bases from J, the gap between germline ends came to 8 bases. The germline gives CDR1 SGHRS, CDR2 YFSETQ. CDR3 length equals 12 residues. The CDR3 DNA follows: TGCGCCAGCAGCTCGGGACGGTACGAGCAGTACTTC. This sequence encodes CASSSGRYEQYF. Full variable domain (rest looked up from reference TRBV5-1 and TRBJ2-7): KAGVTQTPRYLIKTRGQQVTLSCSPISGHRSVSWYQQTPGQGLQFLFEYFSETQRNKGNFPGRFSGRQFSNSRSEMNVSTLELGDSALYLCASSSGRYEQYFGPGTRLTVT.

V is TRBV7-6 and J is TRBJ1-2; D is unclear. The CDR3 extends over 14 amino acids. Germline CDR1 reads SGHVS; CDR2 reads FNYEAQ. The V end was cut by 3 bases, the J end by 4 bases, with 12 bases between. Here the CDR3 reads CASSFPAQFYGYTF. The CDR3 DNA sequence: TGTGCCAGCAGCTTTCCAGCCCAGTTCTATGGCTACACCTTC.

The V call is TRBV5-1, the J call TRBJ1-6; TRBD1 matches 7 bases. The CDR3 loop spans 15 amino acids. J lost 5 bases, V lost 4 bases, and 6 bases had no gene match. The V gene's germline CDR1 is SGHRS and CDR2 YFSETQ. The CDR3 nucleotides are TGCGCCAGCAGCACCGAGGGACAGAATAATTCACCCCTCCACTTT. Translation gives CASSTEGQNNSPLHF.

The V and J genes are TRBV30 and TRBJ2-1; D is unclear. The CDR3 sequence is 11 residues long. V lost 5 bases and J lost 5, with 7 bases in between. Germline CDR1 is GTSNPN and CDR2 is SVGIG (reference sequence). CDR3 loop: CAWYNDNEQFF. The CDR3 DNA reads TGTGCCTGGTATAATGACAATGAGCAGTTCTTC.

The CDR3 nucleotides are TGTGCCAGCAGTGAATTCGTCGTCGGGCTGTTGTATTTT. Its translation is CASSEFVVGLLYF. This chain uses TRBV2 with TRBJ2-3; D is unresolved. The CDR3 spans 13 residues. V was pared by 2 bases and J by 14 bases, with 17 bases between. The germline gives CDR1 SNHLY, CDR2 FYNNEI.

The V gene is TRBV25-1, the J gene TRBJ1-5; D unclear. V lost 1 base to trimming and J lost 4 bases, with 5 bases between them. Germline lookup yields CDR1 MGHDK and CDR2 SYGVNS. The CDR3 has 13 residues. Written as DNA, the CDR3 is TGTGCCAGCAGTGAATTGGGGAATCAGCCCCAGCATTTT. It is translated as CASSELGNQPQHF.

V usage is TRBV4-3 and J usage is TRBJ2-4; D ambiguous. The CDR3 sequence is 20 residues long. Trimming took off 1 base at V and 0 bases at J, with 22 bases between the two ends. Germline CDR1 reads LGHNA; CDR2 reads YSLEER. DNA of the CDR3: TGCGCCAGCAGCCAAGCCAAGGTTGGGCAGAGAGTACTAGCCAAAAACATTCAGTACTTC. It is translated as CASSQAKVGQRVLAKNIQYF.

This clone has just a few counts. The chain employs TRBV5-6 and TRBJ1-1; TRBD1 matches 9 bases. The germline CDR1 and CDR2 sequences are SGHDT and YYEEEE. The CDR3 loop spans 12 amino acids. The junction had 3 bases not matched to a gene; V was cut back by 7 bases and J by 5 bases. The CDR3 region is CASGTGWTEAFF. The CDR3 DNA is TGTGCCAGCGGGACAGGGTGGACTGAAGCTTTCTTT.

This chain joins TRBV29-1 and TRBJ2-3; tentatively, D is TRBD1 (6 bases). CDR3 size: 10 residues. Germline lookup yields CDR1 SQVTM and CDR2 ANQGSEA. Trimming left V 6 bases short and J 7 bases short, with 8 bases between. DNA of the CDR3: TGCAGCGTACAGGGAAATACGCAGTATTTT. It translates to CSVQGNTQYF.

The gene calls are TRBV13 and TRBJ2-7; TRBD2 matches at 9 bases. From germline, CDR1 is PRHDT and CDR2 FYEKMQ (reference sequence). This CDR3 has 14 amino acids. With V trimmed by 4 bases and J by 7 bases, 8 bases remained unmatched. The CDR3 coding sequence is TGTGCCAGCAGCTCCAAGATGACTAGCGGAGAGCAGTACTTC. Residues: CASSSKMTSGEQYF. Drawing the rest from reference TRBV13 and TRBJ2-7, the complete variable domain is AAGVIQSPRHLIKEKRETATLKCYPIPRHDTVYWYQQGPGQDPQFLISFYEKMQSDKGSIPDRFSAQQFSDYHSELNMSSLELGDSALYFCASSSKMTSGEQYFGPGTRLTVT.

This rearrangement joins TRBV29-1 to TRBJ2-4; D call uncertain. The V gene lost 6 bases and the J gene lost 0 bases, with 9 bases spanning the gap. The CDR3 consists of 13 residues. Germline CDR1 is SQVTM and CDR2 is ANQGSEA. CDR3 residues: CSVRDIAKNIQYF. In nucleotides, the CDR3 is TGCAGCGTCAGAGATATAGCCAAAAACATTCAGTACTTC.

V is TRBV7-2 and J is TRBJ1-2, with D hard to call. Trimming pared 1 base from V and 6 bases from J, leaving 12 bases between. Germline CDR1 and CDR2: SGHTA and FQGNSA. The CDR3 is 14 residues long. CDR3 residues: CASSLVSGRHGYTF. In DNA, the CDR3 is TGTGCCAGCAGCTTAGTGTCAGGCCGGCATGGCTACACCTTC. The full variable domain, in which reference TRBV7-2 and TRBJ1-2 provide the parts outside the CDR3, is GAGVSQSPSNKVTEKGKDVELRCDPISGHTALYWYRQSLGQGLEFLIYFQGNSAPDKSGLPSDRFSAERTGGSVSTLTIQRTQQEDSAVYLCASSLVSGRHGYTFGSGTRLTVV.

This clone occurred many times. V usage is TRBV5-1 and J usage is TRBJ2-6; TRBD1 agrees at 9 bases. The germline V gene encodes CDR1 SGHRS and CDR2 YFSETQ. The J segment lost 2 bases and the V segment lost 5 bases, leaving 2 bases of the junction unmatched. The CDR3 extends over 15 amino acids. The CDR3 region is CASRQGATGANVLTF. The CDR3 DNA sequence: TGCGCCAGCAGACAGGGGGCCACTGGGGCCAACGTCCTGACTTTC.

The J gene is TRBJ1-1, the V gene TRBV2; unclear D gene. Germline V gene lookup returns CDR1 SNHLY and CDR2 FYNNEI. Trimming removed 3 bases at V and 6 bases at J, with 11 bases between. The CDR3 is 13 amino acids. CDR3 protein: CASSDGEVAEAFF. Written as DNA, the CDR3 is TGTGCCAGCAGTGACGGGGAGGTTGCTGAAGCTTTCTTT.

This rearrangement joins TRBV29-1 to TRBJ1-1; TRBD1 is a possible D gene (6 bases). Trimming removed 8 bases from V and 0 bases from J, with 13 bases in between. This CDR3 spans 13 amino acids. Germline CDR1 is SQVTM and CDR2 is ANQGSEA. The CDR3 loop is CSPAGALNTEAFF. CDR3 nucleotides: TGCAGCCCCGCAGGGGCTTTGAACACTGAAGCTTTCTTT. Full variable domain (missing parts from reference TRBV29-1 and TRBJ1-1): SAVISQKPSRDICQRGTSLTIQCQVDSQVTMMFWYRQQPGQSLTLIATANQGSEATYESGFVIDKFPISRPNLTFSTLTVSNMSPEDSSIYLCSPAGALNTEAFFGQGTRLTVV.

The CDR3 sequence is CASSLEGTNAGANVLTF. The CDR3 DNA reads TGTGCCAGCAGCTTGGAAGGGACAAACGCTGGGGCCAACGTCCTGACTTTC. V gene TRBV5-6 combines with J gene TRBJ2-6, with D perhaps matching TRBD1 (6 bases). V lost 0 bases and J 2 bases, leaving 12 bases between the germline ends. Germline V gene sequence: CDR1 SGHDT, CDR2 YYEEEE. The CDR3 consists of 17 residues. Based on the CDR3 plus reference TRBV5-6 and TRBJ2-6, the full variable domain is DAGVTQSPTHLIKTRGQQVTLRCSPKSGHDTVSWYQQALGQGPQFIFQYYEEEERQRGNFPDRFSGHQFPNYSSELNVNALLLGDSALYLCASSLEGTNAGANVLTFGAGSRLTVL.

The rearrangement links TRBV30 to TRBJ1-4, with D tentatively TRBD1 (6 bases). The V and J ends lost 2 bases and 5 bases respectively, with 21 bases between them. Germline V gives CDR1 GTSNPN, CDR2 SVGIG (reference sequence). The CDR3 runs 17 residues. CDR3 sequence reads: CAWSPRGLTGGNEKLFF. The CDR3 DNA reads as TGTGCCTGGAGTCCACGCGGCCTCACCGGGGGCAATGAAAAACTGTTTTTT.

This clone has just one count. The genes are TRBV5-1 and TRBJ1-5; no clear D gene. Trimming took 7 bases from V and 0 from J, leaving 11 bases between them. The germline CDR1 and CDR2 sequences are SGHRS and YFSETQ. The CDR3 has 14 residues. CDR3 sequence: CASSEGYSNQPQHF. CDR3 nucleotide sequence: TGCGCCAGCTCCGAGGGCTATAGCAATCAGCCCCAGCATTTT.

In this sample, this clone turned up once. V usage is TRBV27 and J usage is TRBJ2-2, with 8 bases identical to TRBD1. With V trimmed by 8 bases and J by 1 base, 6 bases remained unmatched. The CDR3 consists of 15 residues. Germline-derived CDR1 and CDR2 are MNHEY and SMNVEV (reference sequence). The CDR3 here is CASRQQGGNTGELFF. The CDR3 region has the DNA TGTGCCAGCCGCCAACAGGGGGGGAACACCGGGGAGCTGTTTTTT.

The chain is built from TRBV30 and TRBJ1-2; D is undetermined. The CDR3 has 13 amino acids. Trimming cost V 0 bases and J 8 bases, with 13 bases left between them. CDR1 GTSNPN and CDR2 SVGIG come from the germline V gene (reference sequence). The CDR3: CAWSVLSLGGYTF. CDR3 bases: TGTGCCTGGAGTGTACTTTCCTTGGGAGGCTACACCTTC.

This clone was recorded once. V gene TRBV7-8 combines with J gene TRBJ2-2; D unresolved. The CDR3 extends over 15 amino acids. The germline gives CDR1 SGHVS, CDR2 FQNEAQ. Trimming took off 5 bases at V and 0 bases at J, with 10 bases between the two ends. DNA of the CDR3: TGTGCCAGCAGCCAATACCCGACGAACACCGGGGAGCTGTTTTTT. It is translated as CASSQYPTNTGELFF.

The J gene is TRBJ1-5, the V gene TRBV4-3, with unresolved D. The germline V and J ends were trimmed by 2 bases and 7 bases, with 9 bases remaining between them. The CDR3 is made up of 13 amino acids. Germline V gives CDR1 LGHNA, CDR2 YSLEER. The CDR3 DNA sequence: TGCGCCAGCAGCCAATATACCGGACAGCCCCAGCATTTT. Protein sequence: CASSQYTGQPQHF.

The chain uses TRBV5-4 and TRBJ1-1, with D possibly matching TRBD1 (5 bases). V lost 0 bases and J lost 1, with 7 bases in between. This CDR3 is 14 amino acids long. Germline values: CDR1 SGHNT, CDR2 YYREEE (reference sequence). The CDR3 DNA reads as TGTGCCAGCAGCTTGGTTCAGGGGAACACTGAAGCTTTCTTT. Its protein product is CASSLVQGNTEAFF.

The J gene is TRBJ1-1, the V gene TRBV7-2, with D hard to call. The germline V and J ends were trimmed by 1 base and 10 bases, with 4 bases remaining between them. Germline V gives CDR1 SGHTA, CDR2 FQGNSA. This CDR3 comprises 10 residues. DNA of the CDR3: TGTGCCAGCAGCTTAGTTTTAGCTTTCTTT. This encodes CASSLVLAFF. The complete variable domain, with remaining parts taken from reference TRBV7-2 and TRBJ1-1, reads GAGVSQSPSNKVTEKGKDVELRCDPISGHTALYWYRQSLGQGLEFLIYFQGNSAPDKSGLPSDRFSAERTGGSVSTLTIQRTQQEDSAVYLCASSLVLAFFGQGTRLTVV.